These 25 T cell receptor beta chains were all obtained from the same sample, sequenced in a study of blood T cell repertoires in COVID-19. The protocol was immunoSEQ multiplex PCR, while the TCRdb copy is restricted to in-frame clones and leaves out a portion. This table holds over 250,000 clones, roughly 80% found once. The sequenced sample was PBMCs or T cells enriched from blood (not recorded which). Every receptor here comes from a middle-aged man who had been exposed to COVID-19.

This clone came up a few times. The V and J genes are TRBV6-2 or TRBV6-3 and TRBJ1-2, with D possibly matching TRBD1 (6 bases). Deletions cut 6 bases from V and 6 bases from J, with 17 bases between. The V gene's germline CDR1 is MNHEY and CDR2 SVGEGT. The CDR3 covers 14 residues. The CDR3 bases are TGTGCCAGCAGCTTAGGGGGAACCCCCCATGGCTACACCTTC. It encodes CASSLGGTPHGYTF.

The V gene is TRBV10-3, the J gene TRBJ2-7; D may be TRBD2 (5 bases). This CDR3 has 15 amino acids. V dropped 4 bases and J dropped 0 bases, with 13 bases sitting between them. Germline assignment: CDR1 ENHRY and CDR2 SYGVKD. CDR3 nucleotide sequence: TGTGCCATCAGTGGGGGAGCCTACAACTCCTACGAGCAGTACTTC. Translating gives CAISGGAYNSYEQYF.

A remark on this clone: This same CDR3 is encoded by further DNA sequences in the sample. The chain has TRBV3-1 (or the pseudogene TRBV3-2) and TRBJ2-1; D is undetermined. The length of the CDR3 is 15 residues. Germline V gene lookup returns CDR1 LGHDT and CDR2 YNNKEL (reference sequence). V was shortened by 1 base and J by 0 bases, with 7 bases between the two germline ends. CDR3: CASSQVLSSYNEQFF. The CDR3 coding sequence is TGTGCCAGCAGCCAAGTCTTGAGCTCCTACAATGAGCAGTTCTTC.

The chain is built from TRBV30 and TRBJ2-3; 13 bases agree with TRBD2. The CDR3 totals 15 residues. After removal of 3 bases from V and 4 bases from J, the junction contained 4 bases not matched to a gene. Germline V gene data show CDR1 as GTSNPN and CDR2 as SVGIG (reference sequence). The CDR3: CAWRLAGGPPDTQYF. CDR3 sequence (DNA): TGTGCCTGGAGACTAGCGGGAGGGCCCCCAGATACGCAGTATTTT.

The chain couples TRBV25-1 to TRBJ1-6; D remains ambiguous. The germline gives CDR1 MGHDK, CDR2 SYGVNS. V gave up 8 bases and J gave up 10 bases, with 12 bases separating them. The CDR3 contains 12 residues. CDR3 sequence (DNA): TGTGCCAGCGGAGGATCCCCATCACCCCTCCACTTT. Translating gives CASGGSPSPLHF.

The rearrangement joins TRBV15 to TRBJ2-1, with 10 positions matching TRBD2. This CDR3 region has 16 residues. CDR1 is LNHNV, CDR2 YYDKDF, per germline (reference sequence). V lost 1 base to trimming and J lost 7 bases; unmatched junction nucleotides: 7. This CDR3 reads CATSRGVASGSNEQFF. Written as DNA, the CDR3 is TGTGCCACCAGCAGAGGTGTCGCTAGCGGGAGTAATGAGCAGTTCTTC. Filled out from reference TRBV15 and TRBJ2-1, the complete variable domain reads DAMVIQNPRYQVTQFGKPVTLSCSQTLNHNVMYWYQQKSSQAPKLLFHYYDKDFNNEADTPDNFQSRRPNTSFCFLDIRSPGLGDTAMYLCATSRGVASGSNEQFFGPGTRLTVL.

The CDR3, as DNA: TGTGCCAGCGGGGGTAGCGGGAGTTTTATTCGGAGGAATGAGCAGTTCTTC. Protein product: CASGGSGSFIRRNEQFF. The rearrangement uses TRBV28 and TRBJ2-1, with TRBD2 identical over 9 bases. V was clipped by 8 bases and J by 7 bases; unmatched bases: 18. The germline V gene has CDR1 MDHEN and CDR2 SYDVKM. The CDR3 loop spans 17 amino acids.

The chain couples TRBV25-1 to TRBJ2-2, with D unresolved. Per the germline V gene, CDR1 is MGHDK and CDR2 is SYGVNS. The CDR3 totals 12 residues. Trimming left V 8 bases short and J 4 bases short, with 8 bases between. CDR3 in DNA: TGTGCCAGCTCCCTGAGCACCGGGGAGCTGTTTTTT. Its translation is CASSLSTGELFF.

The J gene is TRBJ1-4, the V gene TRBV12-3 or TRBV12-4, with D perhaps TRBD1 (5 bases). The CDR3 is 13 residues long. The ends were cut back, 5 bases at V and 7 bases at J, with 11 bases in the middle. CDR3 sequence reads: CASSPRGFEKLFF. CDR3 in DNA: TGTGCCAGCAGTCCTAGGGGATTTGAAAAACTGTTTTTT.

V is TRBV27 and J is TRBJ2-7, with unresolved D. The V end lost 2 bases, the J end lost 4 bases, and 9 bases lay between the germline ends. This CDR3 is built from 13 residues. CDR1 MNHEY and CDR2 SMNVEV come from the germline V gene (reference sequence). The CDR3 here is CASSLGPVYEQYF. The CDR3 DNA is TGTGCCAGCAGTTTAGGGCCCGTGTACGAGCAGTACTTC.

The V gene is TRBV7-9, the J gene TRBJ1-1, with D maybe TRBD1 (6 bases). V lost 0 bases to trimming and J lost 2 bases, with 10 bases between them. In germline, CDR1 is SEHNR, CDR2 FQNEAQ (reference sequence). The CDR3 is made up of 15 amino acids. This chain's CDR3 is CASSLAGQINTEAFF. The CDR3 DNA reads as TGTGCCAGCAGCTTAGCCGGACAGATCAACACTGAAGCTTTCTTT.

CDR3 in amino acids: CASSARGRRLAINEQYF. DNA for the CDR3: TGTGCCAGTAGTGCCCGGGGAAGGAGACTAGCGATCAACGAGCAGTACTTC. The chain carries TRBV19 and TRBJ2-7, with 8 bases aligning to TRBD2. Trimming at V came to 5 bases and at J to 5 bases, leaving 17 bases not matched to a gene. Germline V CDR1 and CDR2: LNHDA, SQIVND (reference sequence). This CDR3 has 17 amino acids.

CDR3 sequence: CANKPSGQGGGWDEKLFF. As DNA, the CDR3 is TGTGCCAACAAGCCGTCGGGACAGGGAGGAGGATGGGATGAAAAACTGTTTTTT. The chain recombines TRBV21-1 with TRBJ1-4; no check of the table's D call, TRBD1, against the DNA was made. TRBV21-1 is assigned pseudogene status. This CDR3 region has 18 residues.

This chain joins TRBV6-6 and TRBJ1-5; the D gene is possibly TRBD1 (5 bases). Germline CDR1 reads MNHNY; CDR2 reads SVGAGI (reference sequence). The ends were cut back, 9 bases at V and 7 bases at J, with 19 bases in the middle. The CDR3 spans 14 residues. In DNA, the CDR3 is TGTGCCAGTCGCGTGGCACAAGGGGAACAGCCCCAGCATTTT. It is translated as CASRVAQGEQPQHF.

The chain employs TRBV5-1 and TRBJ2-1, with 7 bases lining up with TRBD2. The germline V gene encodes CDR1 SGHRS and CDR2 YFSETQ. Trimming at V came to 0 bases and at J to 3 bases, leaving 3 bases not matched to a gene. CDR3 length: 15 residues. In DNA, the CDR3 is TGCGCCAGCAGCTTGGCCTCTAGCGGCTACAATGAGCAGTTCTTC. Its translation is CASSLASSGYNEQFF.

The J gene is TRBJ2-2, the V gene TRBV5-1; D possibly corresponds to TRBD2 (6 bases). The germline gives CDR1 SGHRS, CDR2 YFSETQ. V was shortened by 4 bases and J by 4 bases, with 14 bases between the two germline ends. This CDR3 contains 15 residues. DNA of the CDR3: TGCGCCAGCAGCCGGGGGACCCCGAGCACCGGGGAGCTGTTTTTT. Its protein is CASSRGTPSTGELFF.

The chain is built from TRBV2 and TRBJ1-2, with TRBD1 matching 9 bases. V dropped 7 bases and J dropped 4; count of bases not matched to a gene: 13. This CDR3 contains 16 residues. Looked up from germline, CDR1 is SNHLY and CDR2 is FYNNEI. The CDR3 bases are TGTGCCAGCATTCTCCGACAGGGGGTTGCACCCTATGGCTACACCTTC. Its translation: CASILRQGVAPYGYTF.

Details on this clone: A read error may produce the germline difference seen at one junction end. The rearrangement uses TRBV30 and TRBJ1-2; D may be TRBD1 (6 bases). This CDR3 region has 14 residues. Germline assignment: CDR1 GTSNPN and CDR2 SVGIG (reference sequence). CDR3 DNA sequence: TGTGCCTGGAGTGGGGACATGACGGGGTATGGTTACACCTTC. Translation gives CAWSGDMTGYGYTF.

V gene TRBV2 combines with J gene TRBJ1-2; 8 nucleotides match TRBD1. The CDR3 covers 13 residues. Looked up from germline, CDR1 is SNHLY and CDR2 is FYNNEI. Trimming cost V 6 bases and J 6 bases; bases outside gene matches: 6. The CDR3 region is CASRVRGRDGYTF. The CDR3 DNA is TGTGCCAGCAGAGTCAGGGGGCGCGATGGCTACACCTTC.

This clone was counted between two and nine times. The V call is TRBV12-3 or TRBV12-4, the J call TRBJ2-1, with D unclear. The V and J ends lost 5 bases and 8 bases respectively, with 7 bases between them. The CDR3 is made up of 11 amino acids. CDR3 loop: CASSINDEQFF. As DNA, the CDR3 is TGTGCCAGCAGTATTAATGATGAGCAGTTCTTC.

Here the CDR3 DNA reads TGTGCCAGCAGTTTTCGGGAGGGAGATACGCAGTATTTT. Translated: CASSFREGDTQYF. J is TRBJ2-3 and V is TRBV27; 8 bases are shared with TRBD2. With 3 bases clipped from V and 5 bases from J, the junction kept 1 base outside the gene matches. Per the germline V gene, CDR1 is MNHEY and CDR2 is SMNVEV (reference sequence). The CDR3 loop spans 13 amino acids.

Concerning this clone: This specimen includes other DNA sequences encoding the same CDR3. The V call is TRBV14, the J call TRBJ2-3; possibly TRBD2 for D (5 bases). The CDR3 runs to 12 residues. Germline assignment: CDR1 SGHDN and CDR2 FVKESK. Between the trimmed V and J ends, which lost 4 bases and 7 bases, there was a span of 9 bases. The CDR3 loop reads CASSPRGYTQYF. CDR3 coding DNA: TGTGCCAGCAGCCCCCGGGGATATACGCAGTATTTT.

The chain carries TRBV3-1 (or the pseudogene TRBV3-2) and TRBJ1-6; D is possibly TRBD1 (6 bases). CDR1 and CDR2 from the germline V gene are LGHDT and YNNKEL (reference sequence). V shed 1 base and J shed 10 bases, with 17 bases lying between them. The CDR3 is made up of 16 amino acids. This CDR3 reads CASSQVAGALESPLHF. The CDR3 DNA sequence: TGTGCCAGCAGCCAAGTGGCGGGGGCTTTAGAGTCACCCCTCCACTTT.

The chain couples TRBV7-3 to TRBJ2-1; tentative D call: TRBD2 (5 bases). The ends were cut back, 4 bases at V and 3 bases at J, with 13 bases in the middle. CDR3 length equals 15 residues. Germline-derived CDR1 and CDR2 are SGHTA and FQGTGA. The CDR3 region has the DNA TGTGCCAGCAGCTCTCTGGAGGAAAACTACAATGAGCAGTTCTTC. As protein: CASSSLEENYNEQFF.

The CDR3 is CAGGQEGSPLHF. The CDR3 bases are TGTGCCGGGGGACAGGAGGGTTCACCCCTCCACTTT. The chain combines TRBV30 with TRBJ1-6; TRBD1 matches 8 bases. Germline values: CDR1 GTSNPN, CDR2 SVGIG (reference sequence). The trim removed 8 bases at V and 9 bases at J, leaving 6 bases unmatched. The CDR3 length is 12 residues.